This T cell receptor (beta chain) originates from a study of blood T cell repertoires in COVID-19. The repertoire was sequenced with immunoSEQ multiplex PCR; TCRdb's copy has only in-frame clones and lacks some. Among tens of thousands of clones listed, approximately 86% were seen once. The ends were cut back, 3 bases at V and 3 bases at J, with 11 bases in the middle. Germline V gives CDR1 SNHLY, CDR2 FYNNEI. The CDR3 spans 15 residues. The source material was peripheral blood. The receptor was derived from a man between 65 and 80 years old with acute or convalescent COVID-19. V gene TRBV2 combines with J gene TRBJ1-4; perhaps TRBD1 as D (5 bases). Here the CDR3 reads CASSDSGVANEKLFF. The CDR3 coding sequence is TGTGCCAGCAGTGATTCGGGGGTAGCTAATGAAAAACTGTTTTTT.